The 31 T cell receptor beta chains below come from one sample, sequenced in a study of T cells in Graves' hyperthyroidism and ophthalmopathy. RNA transcripts yielded amplified TCR beta CDR3 regions. The HTBI set primed first-round TCR CDR3 RT-PCR. One entry per CDR3 protein results from TCRdb running MiXCR on the multiplex PCR reads. The profile shows 410,000 or so distinct CDR3 sequences, roughly 14% of them singletons. Material: blood. The receptor source for this set is a man between 18 and 35 years old with Graves' ophthalmopathy.

The J gene is TRBJ1-3, the V gene TRBV3-1; the match to TRBD1 covers 8 bases. CDR3 length equals 15 residues. V lost 4 bases to trimming and J lost 3 bases; unmatched junction nucleotides: 5. Germline-derived CDR1 and CDR2 are LGHDT and YNNKEL (reference sequence). CDR3 amino acids: CASSRRQGIGNTIYF. In nucleotides, the CDR3 is TGTGCCAGCAGCCGTCGACAGGGGATTGGAAACACCATATATTTT.

This clonotype has at least ten counts. This chain uses TRBV7-9 with TRBJ2-7; possibly TRBD1 or TRBD2 for D (5 bases each). CDR1 and CDR2 (germline): SEHNR, FQNEAQ (reference sequence). The CDR3 spans 13 residues. V lost 10 bases to trimming and J lost 1 base, with 14 bases between them. CDR3 nucleotides: TGTGCCATCTCACCCGGGACGTCCTACGAGCAGTACTTC. This codes for CAISPGTSYEQYF.

CDR3 DNA sequence: TGCAGTGCTAGAGGCTACCTGGGCTACGAGCAGTACTTC. It codes for CSARGYLGYEQYF. The chain combines TRBV20-1 with TRBJ2-7; D call uncertain. CDR3 length: 13 residues. The V end was cut by 1 base, the J end by 3 bases, with 10 bases between. Germline lookup yields CDR1 DFQATT and CDR2 SNEGSKA (reference sequence).

In its sample, this clonotype was seen many times. The rearrangement links TRBV6-1 to TRBJ1-5; no definite D call. The CDR3 covers 12 residues. V was trimmed by 7 bases and J by 0 bases, leaving 4 bases between them. Germline-derived CDR1 and CDR2 are MNHNS and SASEGT. This chain's CDR3 is CASTGSNQPQHF. CDR3 bases: TGTGCCAGCACGGGTAGCAATCAGCCCCAGCATTTT.

This clonotype was seen many times. The chain has TRBV18 and TRBJ2-7; no clear D gene. CDR1 is KGHSH, CDR2 LQKENI, per germline. V lost 0 bases, J lost 6 bases, and 12 bases lay in between. The CDR3 runs 14 residues. The CDR3 here is CASSPPGTPGEQYF. The CDR3 nucleotides are TGTGCCAGCTCACCACCTGGAACACCCGGCGAGCAGTACTTC.

The chain carries TRBV4-1 and TRBJ1-4; D ambiguous. Looked up from germline, CDR1 is MGHRA and CDR2 is YSYEKL. The CDR3 runs to 12 residues. Trimming removed 2 bases from V and 8 bases from J, with 6 bases in between. The CDR3 protein is CASSQRGEKLFF. For the CDR3, the DNA is TGCGCCAGCAGCCAACGAGGGGAAAAACTGTTTTTT.

This clonotype was observed a few times. The rearrangement links TRBV12-3 or TRBV12-4 to TRBJ1-6; TRBD1 matches at 12 bases. The CDR3 is 14 residues long. J gave up 14 bases and V 6 bases, and 8 bases lay outside the gene matches. CDR3 sequence: CASSQGQGARALHF. In DNA, the CDR3 is TGTGCCAGCAGCCAGGGACAGGGGGCACGGGCCCTCCACTTT.

The DNA of the CDR3 is TGTGCCAGCAGCCTTAACACGGGCGAGCAGTACTTC. It is translated as CASSLNTGEQYF. The chain recombines TRBV4-2 with TRBJ2-7, with no clear D. CDR1 is LGHNA, CDR2 YNFKEQ, per germline. The CDR3 consists of 12 residues. Trimming pared 4 bases from V and 6 bases from J, leaving 10 bases between.

This clonotype was seen many times. The chain is built from TRBV7-8 and TRBJ1-1, with D perhaps TRBD1 (5 bases). V lost 5 bases and J 0 bases, leaving 10 bases between the germline ends. The CDR3 runs to 14 residues. Germline CDR1 is SGHVS and CDR2 is FQNEAQ. The CDR3 loop is CASSPRVVNTEAFF. The CDR3 DNA reads as TGTGCCAGCAGCCCCAGGGTTGTGAACACTGAAGCTTTCTTT.

In its sample, this clonotype was seen a few times. V usage is TRBV4-1 and J usage is TRBJ1-5, with D perhaps TRBD1 (5 bases). The CDR3 contains 16 residues. Germline CDR1 is MGHRA and CDR2 is YSYEKL. With 1 base removed from V and 4 bases from J, the gap between germline ends came to 14 bases. The CDR3 loop is CASSQVLGADNQPQHF. CDR3 in DNA: TGCGCCAGCAGCCAAGTATTAGGGGCGGATAATCAGCCCCAGCATTTT.

Ten or more counts support this clonotype. The chain links TRBV20-1 to TRBJ2-5; D is unresolved. The CDR3 has 14 residues. V lost 0 bases, J lost 1 base, and 9 bases lay in between. Germline V CDR1 and CDR2: DFQATT, SNEGSKA (reference sequence). CDR3 bases: TGCAGTGCTAGAGATCTGGTGATCCAAGAGACCCAGTACTTC. It codes for CSARDLVIQETQYF.

This clonotype was seen repeatedly, ten times or more. The chain's CDR3 is CAISGDRGYEQYF. For the CDR3, the DNA is TGTGCCATCAGTGGGGACAGGGGCTACGAGCAGTACTTC. V is TRBV10-3 and J is TRBJ2-7; 10 bases line up with TRBD1. Looked up from germline, CDR1 is ENHRY and CDR2 is SYGVKD. Losses at the gene ends were 4 bases for V and 3 bases for J; bases not matched to a gene: 0. The CDR3 extends over 13 amino acids.

The chain joins TRBV6-2 or TRBV6-3 to TRBJ2-6; D unresolved. This CDR3 spans 18 amino acids. The germline V gene has CDR1 MNHEY and CDR2 SVGEGT. V was clipped by 6 bases and J by 0 bases, with 18 bases between them. For the CDR3, the DNA is TGTGCCAGCAGCCGAATCTCGGGTATCCGCTCTGGGGCCAACGTCCTGACTTTC. Translated: CASSRISGIRSGANVLTF.

This clonotype was recorded at least ten times. The chain uses TRBV6-1 and TRBJ1-4; 10 bases fit TRBD1. The CDR3 contains 13 residues. V lost 5 bases to trimming and J lost 7 bases; unmatched junction nucleotides: 1. Per the germline V gene, CDR1 is MNHNS and CDR2 is SASEGT. CDR3 loop: CASSRDRGEKLFF. CDR3 nucleotides: TGTGCCAGCAGTCGGGACAGGGGTGAAAAACTGTTTTTT.

The chain is built from TRBV29-1 and TRBJ2-5; tentatively, D is TRBD2 (5 bases). Looked up from germline, CDR1 is SQVTM and CDR2 is ANQGSEA. Trimming removed 7 bases from V and 1 base from J, with 10 bases in between. The CDR3 runs 12 residues. The CDR3 here is CSGRSGQETQYF. In nucleotides, the CDR3 is TGCAGCGGGAGGTCTGGCCAAGAGACCCAGTACTTC.

This clonotype was recorded many times. The genes are TRBV13 and TRBJ2-7; D possibly uses TRBD1 or TRBD2 (6 bases each). With 5 bases removed from V and 2 bases from J, the gap between germline ends came to 13 bases. The CDR3 contains 14 residues. Germline V lookup: CDR1 PRHDT, CDR2 FYEKMQ (reference sequence). CDR3 protein: CASSPRRGAYEQYF. The CDR3 coding sequence is TGTGCCAGCAGCCCTAGGAGGGGGGCCTACGAGCAGTACTTC.

This clonotype has a count of ten or more. This chain links TRBV12-5 with TRBJ2-2; 8 positions agree with TRBD2. This CDR3 spans 15 amino acids. The J segment lost 0 bases and the V segment lost 6 bases, leaving 3 bases of the junction unmatched. From germline, CDR1 is LGHNT and CDR2 FRNRAP. This CDR3 is CASGTSGTNTGELFF. The CDR3 coding sequence is TGTGCTAGTGGCACTAGCGGAACGAACACCGGGGAGCTGTTTTTT. Together with reference TRBV12-5 and TRBJ2-2, the CDR3 gives the full variable domain: DARVTQTPRHKVTEMGQEVTMRCQPILGHNTVFWYRQTMMQGLELLAYFRNRAPLDDSGMPKDRFSAEMPDATLATLKIQPSEPRDSAVYFCASGTSGTNTGELFFGEGSRLTVL.

The V gene is TRBV4-2, the J gene TRBJ2-1; a possible D gene is TRBD2 (6 bases). Trimming took 2 bases from V and 7 from J, leaving 21 bases between them. Germline values: CDR1 LGHNA, CDR2 YNFKEQ. The length of the CDR3 is 17 residues. The CDR3 DNA is TGTGCCAGCAGCCAAAATCAGGCTAGCGATGGGGTAAATGAGCAGTTCTTC. It translates to CASSQNQASDGVNEQFF.

This clonotype was counted ten times or more. J is TRBJ2-7 and V is TRBV4-2; D ambiguous. The length of the CDR3 is 12 residues. CDR1 is LGHNA, CDR2 YNFKEQ, per germline. Trimming took off 4 bases at V and 4 bases at J, with 8 bases between the two ends. Here the CDR3 DNA reads TGTGCCAGCAGCCCGATCGTGTACGAGCAGTACTTC. It is translated as CASSPIVYEQYF.

This rearrangement joins TRBV15 to TRBJ2-7; D might be TRBD1 (5 bases). CDR1 is LNHNV, CDR2 YYDKDF, per germline (reference sequence). Trimming removed 0 bases at V and 6 bases at J, with 9 bases between. This CDR3 spans 13 amino acids. CDR3 DNA sequence: TGTGCCACCAGCAGAGATTTAGGGGCCGAGCAGTACTTC. Its translation: CATSRDLGAEQYF.

This rearrangement joins TRBV19 to TRBJ2-1; 7 nucleotides match TRBD2. Trimming at V came to 7 bases and at J to 4 bases, leaving 19 bases not matched to a gene. The CDR3 spans 18 residues. CDR1 is LNHDA, CDR2 SQIVND, per germline (reference sequence). CDR3 in DNA: TGTGCCAGTACCCTTAGGGTTATAGCGGGCCTACCATACAATGAGCAGTTCTTC. Translation: CASTLRVIAGLPYNEQFF.

Here the CDR3 DNA reads TGTGCCAGCAGCTTAGAAAGAGTTACCGGGGAGCTGTTTTTT. Its translation is CASSLERVTGELFF. This rearrangement joins TRBV11-3 to TRBJ2-2, with unresolved D. V was trimmed by 0 bases and J by 5 bases, leaving 7 bases between them. The germline V gene has CDR1 SGHNT and CDR2 YENEEA. CDR3 length equals 14 residues. The full variable domain, its missing parts supplied by reference TRBV11-3 and TRBJ2-2, is EAGVVQSPRYKIIEKKQPVAFWCNPISGHNTLYWYLQNLGQGPELLIRYENEEAVDDSQLPKDRFSAERLKGVDSTLKIQPAELGDSAVYLCASSLERVTGELFFGEGSRLTVL.

This clonotype occurred many times. The chain couples TRBV3-1 to TRBJ2-7; D uncertain. Trimming left V 2 bases short and J 6 bases short, with 5 bases between. There are 11 residues in the CDR3. Germline CDR1 LGHDT, CDR2 YNNKEL (reference sequence). The CDR3 loop reads CASSQLGEQYF. For the CDR3, the DNA is TGTGCCAGCAGCCAACTGGGCGAGCAGTACTTC.

The sample holds many counts of this clonotype. The chain carries TRBV7-8 and TRBJ2-7; D not certain. In germline, CDR1 is SGHVS, CDR2 FQNEAQ. V was clipped by 1 base and J by 0 bases, with 7 bases between them. This CDR3 has 14 residues. CDR3 in DNA: TGTGCCAGCAGCTTAGGCAGCTCCTCCTACGAGCAGTACTTC. Translation: CASSLGSSSYEQYF.

This clonotype was picked up many times. The rearrangement links TRBV20-1 to TRBJ1-5; D unresolved. V was cut by 3 bases and J by 2 bases, with 14 bases left in between. Germline values: CDR1 DFQATT, CDR2 SNEGSKA (reference sequence). The CDR3 is made up of 15 amino acids. CDR3 coding DNA: TGCAGTGCTAGCCTCCGGCAGGACCGCAATCAGCCCCAGCATTTT. Translating it yields CSASLRQDRNQPQHF.

This clonotype appeared many times. The chain carries TRBV5-1 and TRBJ1-1; D unclear. This CDR3 comprises 14 residues. Looked up from germline, CDR1 is SGHRS and CDR2 is YFSETQ. The V gene lost 0 bases and the J gene lost 3 bases, with 9 bases spanning the gap. In nucleotides, the CDR3 is TGCGCCAGCAGCTTGGTGGTACAAGACACTGAAGCTTTCTTT. This codes for CASSLVVQDTEAFF.

This clonotype was picked up many times. J is TRBJ1-1 and V is TRBV11-3; no reliable D call. The CDR3 extends over 12 amino acids. Trimming left V 0 bases short and J 3 bases short, with 2 bases between. From germline, CDR1 is SGHNT and CDR2 YENEEA. Here the CDR3 reads CASSLDHTEAFF. CDR3 in DNA: TGTGCCAGCAGCTTAGACCACACTGAAGCTTTCTTT. Full variable domain (rest looked up from reference TRBV11-3 and TRBJ1-1): EAGVVQSPRYKIIEKKQPVAFWCNPISGHNTLYWYLQNLGQGPELLIRYENEEAVDDSQLPKDRFSAERLKGVDSTLKIQPAELGDSAVYLCASSLDHTEAFFGQGTRLTVV.

This clonotype has ten or more counts. The chain recombines TRBV20-1 with TRBJ2-7; D gene ambiguous. V was shortened by 3 bases and J by 2 bases, with 14 bases between the two germline ends. Germline loops: CDR1 DFQATT, CDR2 SNEGSKA (reference sequence). CDR3 length equals 14 residues. The CDR3, as DNA: TGCAGTGCTAGCTTGAGTATTACCGCCTACGAGCAGTACTTC. Translated, it gives CSASLSITAYEQYF.

This clonotype was detected ten times or more. The CDR3 here is CASSSYFQGRYEQYF. The DNA of the CDR3 is TGTGCCAGCAGTTCCTACTTTCAGGGGAGGTACGAGCAGTACTTC. The chain carries TRBV27 and TRBJ2-7; perhaps D is TRBD1 or TRBD2 (6 bases each). From germline, CDR1 is MNHEY and CDR2 SMNVEV (reference sequence). CDR3 length equals 15 residues. Trimming shortened V by 4 bases and J by 4 bases, and 17 bases separated the two germline ends.

J is TRBJ2-1 and V is TRBV29-1, with 8 bases that match TRBD1. The germline V gene encodes CDR1 SQVTM and CDR2 ANQGSEA. The CDR3 spans 14 residues. V lost 4 bases and J lost 2; bases outside the gene matches: 4. The CDR3 protein is CSVGQGAAYNEQFF. The DNA for the CDR3 is TGCAGCGTTGGTCAGGGGGCAGCCTACAATGAGCAGTTCTTC.

This clonotype was seen more than once but under ten times. V is TRBV5-5 and J is TRBJ2-3; TRBD1 matches 12 bases. The trim removed 4 bases at V and 4 bases at J, leaving 7 bases unmatched. The CDR3 sequence is 16 residues long. Germline V gene lookup returns CDR1 SGHKS and CDR2 YYEKEE (reference sequence). This CDR3 is CASSGGTGGASDTQYF. The CDR3 DNA reads as TGTGCCAGCAGCGGCGGGACAGGGGGCGCCTCAGATACGCAGTATTTT. Complete variable domain (other parts from reference TRBV5-5 and TRBJ2-3): DAGVTQSPTHLIKTRGQQVTLRCSPISGHKSVSWYQQVLGQGPQFIFQYYEKEERGRGNFPDRFSARQFPNYSSELNVNALLLGDSALYLCASSGGTGGASDTQYFGPGTRLTVL.